This TCR beta chain was recorded in a study of blood T cells in healthy people across ages. Findings of the study overall: Aged donors had fewer naive CD4+ cells and lower diversity than long-lived donors.

CDR1 and CDR2 (germline): SGHTA, FQGNSA. CDR3 size: 15 residues. A second PCR, run for roughly 7 to 11 cycles, used a sample-barcoded 5' primer plus a J-beta primer mix. Each CDR3 protein gets one entry after TCRdb re-called the 5' RACE reads with MiXCR. The sample lists approximately 1.5 million distinct CDR3 sequences, about 31% occurring once. Notes on this clonotype: Its specificity is unknown. At one boundary the junction diverges from the germline segment, which might be a read error.

Samples each had at least 5 micrograms of total RNA extracted. This chain connects TRBV7-2 to TRBJ2-7, with a weak D call TRBD2 (5 bases). The clonotype originates from a woman aged 25 to 45 in good health. The sequenced sample was blood. This CDR3 is CARSLSSGIAYEQYF. CDR3 DNA: TGTGCCAGAAGCTTAAGCTCCGGGATAGCCTACGAGCAGTACTTC.